One and the same sample provided the 3 T cell receptor beta chains below, sequenced in a study of cytomegalovirus exposure and HLA in healthy donors. The PCR had 60 Vbeta and 13 Jbeta primers. The repertoire was sequenced with immunoSEQ multiplex PCR; TCRdb's copy has only in-frame clones and lacks some. Here the sample spans approximately 160,000 clones, about 82% being singletons. The source material was PBMCs. All receptors come from a woman between 18 and 29 years old in good health and CMV-seronegative.

This clone was seen more than once but under ten times. The genes are TRBV30 and TRBJ2-7, with D perhaps TRBD1 (5 bases). Per the germline V gene, CDR1 is GTSNPN and CDR2 is SVGIG (reference sequence). Trimming took 7 bases from V and 2 from J, leaving 24 bases between them. CDR3 length: 16 amino acids. The CDR3 sequence is CALDDPDSFYPYEQYF. Here the CDR3 DNA reads TGTGCCTTGGACGATCCCGACAGTTTTTATCCCTACGAGCAGTACTTC.

V gene TRBV11-2 combines with J gene TRBJ1-6, with D tentatively TRBD1 (5 bases). The V gene's germline CDR1 is SGHAT and CDR2 FQNNGV. V dropped 2 bases and J dropped 7 bases, with 12 bases sitting between them. The CDR3 spans 15 residues. This CDR3 is CASSLSGLYNSPLHF. The CDR3 DNA reads TGTGCCAGCAGCTTATCAGGGTTGTACAATTCACCCCTCCACTTT.

In this sample, this clone turned up once. J is TRBJ1-4 and V is TRBV19; the D is unclear. With 6 bases removed from V and 0 bases from J, the gap between germline ends came to 8 bases. The CDR3 sequence is 14 residues long. Looked up from germline, CDR1 is LNHDA and CDR2 is SQIVND (reference sequence). The DNA for the CDR3 is TGTGCCAGTAGACAAATCGCAACTAATGAAAAACTGTTTTTT. Translating it yields CASRQIATNEKLFF.